This T cell receptor beta chain was identified during a study of Graves' ophthalmopathy and Graves' hyperthyroidism. Turning to the study itself: Sampling took place at initial diagnosis, with peripheral blood obtained before any treatment.

Certain patients, namely those with other autoimmune diseases, uncontrolled infections, pregnancy or lactation, were excluded. Findings and limits, study-wide: In predicting ophthalmopathy progression, the model reached around 66% sensitivity and 72% to 80% specificity. Most expanded clonotypes in thyroid above 0.001 frequency also showed up in blood.

Trimming shortened V by 2 bases and J by 0 bases, and 4 bases separated the two germline ends. In germline, CDR1 is MNHEY, CDR2 SVGAGI. The CDR3 is 13 residues long. As the template, RNA transcripts were used to amplify TCR beta CDR3 regions. Investigators did first-round RT-PCR with HTBI primers, then second-round multiplex PCR. TCRdb reprocessed the multiplex PCR reads with MiXCR, giving one entry per CDR3 protein. The top ten hold 3% to 4% of the sample, which has more than 550,000 distinct CDR3 sequences, 35% to 50% seen once. This clonotype has a count of ten or more. Its cognate antigen is unknown.

This chain joins TRBV6-5 and TRBJ2-5; no definite D call. Sequenced sample: peripheral blood. This TCR was recovered from an adult man with Graves' ophthalmopathy. The DNA of the CDR3 is TGTGCCAGCAGTTACGCGTACCAAGAGACCCAGTACTTC. It yields the protein CASSYAYQETQYF.